Described below is a single TCR beta chain sequence and its context. What antigen it recognizes has not been identified. Base qualities are not provided; no much larger clone lies one nucleotide away. This sample is drawn from a study of cytomegalovirus exposure and HLA in healthy donors (dated 2017 in TCRdb). Broadly, across the study: An earlier analysis of approximately 600 of the donors reported about 250 Gb of sequence data and 100 million to 140 million unique TCR beta sequences from around 200 million T cells. An early release covering roughly 640 HLA-typed donors comprised 300 to 350 gigabases of sequencing data and some 79 million unique TCR sequences. Of the 300 to 500 genotyped donors, 80% to 90% were placed in the genetic ancestry cluster associated with self-reported Caucasian donors. The study aimed to test whether signatures of past pathogen exposure could be identified by cataloging public T cell receptors. The study profiled the T cell repertoires of 666 subjects by immunosequencing and related them to cytomegalovirus serostatus. In addition to the first cohort of 500 to 850 subjects, a separate validation cohort of approximately 120 different subjects was used. High-throughput TCR immunosequencing, statistical association of individual TCRs with disease status, and machine learning were combined to predict cytomegalovirus infection status. In a later analysis, previously published TCR beta repertoires from 550 to 750 donors were re-analyzed and high-resolution HLA genotyping was added so that TCR occurrence patterns could be studied. The later analysis used no new phenotypic data to find candidate immune exposures, relying instead on TCR beta sequences and their occurrence across donors. An earlier analysis of about 600 of the donors used high-throughput TCR beta sequencing to judge whether each TCR beta V gene segment behaved as functional or pseudogenic. Donor age, sex, ethnicity and CMV serostatus were collected together with the repertoire data. Genome-wide SNP genotypes for about 65% of the roughly 670 donors were used in a later genetic analysis, which treated that subset as a discovery cohort. Every discovery cohort repertoire had been produced on one sequencing platform. HLA typing included class I and class II loci at four-digit resolution. The number of donors typed differed by locus, with about 620-630 for A, B, C, DRB1 and DQB1, roughly 520 for DQA1, 600 to 610 for DPA1, and roughly 450 for DPB1. Five DR-DQ haplotypes were handled as single units for association and clustering because linkage in the cohort was strong. Across approximately 400 genotyped donors of the cohort, an average of roughly 200,000 unique TCR beta nucleotide sequences per donor were sequenced, and roughly 20% of those sequences were non-productive.

To prepare the library, the immunoSEQ multiplex PCR assay was applied. For the multiplex PCR, a mixture combining 60 forward primers for TCR Vbeta segments and 13 reverse primers for TCR Jbeta segments was used. The CDR3 region of rearranged TCR beta genes was amplified from genomic DNA by a multiplex PCR assay. The Illumina HiSeq System was used to sequence the amplified TCR beta libraries as 87-base-pair reads. The paper's processing steps were these. Across the 700 or so repertoires, a later analysis counted approximately 75 million unique TCR beta chains, 8.5 million to 12 million of which were shared by at least two donors. Raw reads were error-corrected and collapsed into unique sequences with a nearest-neighbor algorithm that merged closely related sequences to remove PCR and sequencing errors. V, D and J gene segments were assigned by aligning CDR3 sequences to IMGT reference sequences. For a sequence to be retained, a match of at least six nucleotides to both a V gene segment and a J gene segment was required. A rearrangement was called productive if the CDR3 had no stop codons and remained in frame with V and J, and every other rearrangement was called non-productive. CDR3 was defined according to IMGT convention as the region running from the second conserved V-encoded cysteine to the conserved J-encoded phenylalanine. The earlier analysis of about 500 of the donors excluded sequences that lacked an unambiguous match to a single V gene segment. In an earlier analysis of 587 of the donors, a V segment was called functional when productive rearrangements were above 56.7%, and segregating when the standard deviation between donors exceeded 5%. A statistical classification framework was built for diagnosing cytomegalovirus status from the catalog of TCR beta chain sequences. V and J gene assignment, in a later analysis, came from comparing TCR nucleotide sequences with IMGT/GENE-DB human TR gene sequences. In a later analysis, CDR3 sequences and most-parsimonious VDJ recombination scenarios were assigned using the TCRdist pipeline. In a later analysis, each TCR beta chain was defined by its CDR3 amino acid sequence together with its V-gene family, and reads without a unique V-gene family were excluded. To address suspected cross-contamination and a sequencing artifact, a later analysis removed approximately 590 highly shared, low-generation-probability nucleotide sequences. In a later analysis, a clonal expansion index for each public chain was calculated from normalized within-repertoire ranks of inferred template counts. Generation probabilities in a later analysis came from a VDJ recombination model fitted to out-of-frame rearrangements, and those results were checked against IGoR. In a later analysis, TCR-TCR, TCR-HLA and TCR-CMV co-occurrence was scored with hypergeometric tests, and a repertoire-size bias correction was applied to TCR pairs. A later analysis estimated false discovery rates by permuting HLA or CMV assignments 20 times. In a later analysis, co-occurring TCRs were grouped using DBSCAN, and TCRdist sequence similarity was added for clustering within HLA-allele-positive subsets. Repertoires with fewer than 30,000 or more than 120,000 public chains were left out of co-occurrence clustering, as were five repertoires with anomalous nucleotide sharing. TCRdb took over this immuneACCESS table, retaining in-frame rearrangements with V and J assigned. Such tables are incomplete; in checked studies, under half of the missing clones stem from an unresolved V gene, and the remainder is unexplained. V, J and clone size derive from that table, while D and trimming were established from the DNA sequence. In all, the sample holds around 130,000 clones, and around 75% of those were seen once. The ten largest clones add up to less than 3% of the sample.

In total, roughly 670 healthy bone marrow donors made up the cohort. At the time of sampling, all cohort members were nominally healthy, though unrecorded immune exposures were likely present. The donor was CMV seropositive and was included in the group of almost 300 seropositive cohort members. Every donor gave a peripheral blood sample, and the peripheral blood mononuclear cells from that sample were used for TCR beta sequencing. Genomic DNA was extracted from the blood cell samples with the Qiagen DNeasy Blood Extraction Kit. What the authors observed across the whole study: The authors suggested that the approach could potentially be generalized to other disease states and immunological phenotypes. Presence/absence analyses assumed roughly uniform sequencing depth across donors, an assumption that may not hold. In the study, 150 to 200 TCR beta chains were listed as associated with cytomegalovirus. In a later analysis, HLA-associated TCR beta chains showed more clonal expansion and lower generation probabilities than non-associated chains that were equally common. Because counts were too low, approximately 18 rarely observed V segments, including chromosome 9 orphons, were excluded from the earlier analysis of some 540 of the donors. Compared with the 666-donor mean, donors in an Asian-associated ancestry cluster had fewer N-insertions in productive TCRs, according to a later genetic analysis. A cluster of highly shared sequence variants was judged likely to represent a technical artifact of the sequencing pipeline. Correlated functional status among segregating V segments might reflect linkage disequilibrium, but an unknown experimental factor could not be ruled out. Cytomegalovirus status was reported to be diagnosed by the classifier with high specificity and sensitivity in both the original and validation cohorts. A further reported finding was that TCR beta sequences accurately predicted the HLA-A and HLA-B alleles for most subjects in the first cohort. A later genetic analysis associated a missense DCLRE1C variant with V-gene and J-gene trimming of TCR beta chains, and an independent cohort replicated the association. An earlier analysis of 587 of the donors showed that most TCR beta V segments appeared in productive rearrangements either about 87% or about 30% of the time, which broadly matched IMGT annotations. When HLA alleles, especially DR and DQ, strongly co-occurred, TCR associations were difficult to assign to individual alleles. A later analysis associated 15,000 to 20,000 TCR beta sequences with specific HLA alleles at a false discovery rate of 0.05. Some IMGT-functional V segments, including TRBV6-2 and TRBV6-3, could not be distinguished by the 87-base-pair reads and were therefore excluded. In a later analysis, most CMV-associated TCR beta chains were found to appear HLA-restricted, with HLA associations seemingly driven largely by CMV exposure. Because some donors lacked HLA typing at each locus, the association tests relied only on the typed subset. Across donors, most TCR sequences were observed very rarely, whereas some public TCRs were present in many individuals. Three of the identified cytomegalovirus-associated TCR beta chains were confirmed in vitro to be specific for cytomegalovirus antigens. Immune exposure information for the cohort was limited to CMV serostatus. Only TCR beta chains were sequenced in this cohort, and the absence of alpha or paired-chain data limited detectable features. In a later analysis, several top co-occurrence clusters were reported to appear linked to parvovirus B19, influenza, CMV and Epstein-Barr virus. In a later analysis, TCR association rates were found to vary across HLA loci, with the most associated TCRs seen for DRB1 alleles and the fewest for HLA-C alleles.

Based on the germline V gene, the CDR1 and CDR2 sequences are SGHRS and YFSETQ. The CDR3, cysteine through phenylalanine, is 14 amino acids long. The entry retains the CDR3 DNA only, 42 bases that are in frame from base 1. V lost 4 bases and J lost 4 bases; the stretch between them is 14 bases long. The clonotype was recovered from a middle-aged woman in good health and CMV-seropositive. The sequencing sample was made of PBMCs. The chain joins TRBV5-1 to TRBJ2-5; possibly the D gene is TRBD2, per 6 matching bases. The nucleotide sequence is given as TGCGCCAGCAGCGGAGGGGTGATGGGAGAGACCCAGTACTTC. Translated, it gives CASSGGVMGETQYF.